This TCR beta chain was captured in a study of OX40 agonist ivuxolimab in advanced cancers. CDR1 and CDR2 (germline): SNHLY, FYNNEI. The CDR3 sequence is 16 residues long. V shed 2 bases, J shed 8 bases, and the junction held 8 bases outside the gene matches. Study outcomes and limitations: Among the lowest levels of clonal expansion were found in partial responders at 0.1-3.0 mg/kg.

Profiled with immunoSEQ multiplex PCR; TCRdb holds only in-frame clones, not every one. The repertoire has about 77,000 clones, roughly 80% of them found once; the top ten carry 3.5% to 6%. This clone was seen only a few times. The antigen remains unidentified. This sequence was found in an adult with an advanced solid tumor such as melanoma, head and neck, liver or kidney cancer. The V gene is TRBV2, the J gene TRBJ1-6; 8 bases line up with TRBD1. Material: CD4+ or CD8+ T cells sorted from blood, obtained in a trial of the OX40 agonist ivuxolimab. CDR3 sequence: CASSELGGQGYSPLHF. The CDR3 bases are TGTGCCAGCAGTGAACTGGGAGGACAGGGCTATTCACCCCTCCACTTT. The full variable domain, completed using reference TRBV2 and TRBJ1-6, is EPEVTQTPSHQVTQMGQEVILRCVPISNHLYFYWYRQILGQKVEFLVSFYNNEISEKSEIFDDQFSVERPDGSNFTLKIRSTKLEDSAMYFCASSELGGQGYSPLHFGNGTRLTVT.